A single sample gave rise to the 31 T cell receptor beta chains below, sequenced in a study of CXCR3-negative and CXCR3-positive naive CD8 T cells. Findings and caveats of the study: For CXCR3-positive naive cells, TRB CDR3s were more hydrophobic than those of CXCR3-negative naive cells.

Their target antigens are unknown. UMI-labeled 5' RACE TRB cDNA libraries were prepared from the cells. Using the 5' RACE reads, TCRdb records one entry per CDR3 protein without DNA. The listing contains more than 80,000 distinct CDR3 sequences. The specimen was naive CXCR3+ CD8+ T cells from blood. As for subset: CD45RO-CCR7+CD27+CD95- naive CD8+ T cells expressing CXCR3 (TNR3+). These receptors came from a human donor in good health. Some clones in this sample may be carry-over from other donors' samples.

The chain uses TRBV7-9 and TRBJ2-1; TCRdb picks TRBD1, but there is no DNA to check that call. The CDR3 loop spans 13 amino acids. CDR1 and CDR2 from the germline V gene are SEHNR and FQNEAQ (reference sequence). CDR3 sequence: CASSLFSVYEQFF.

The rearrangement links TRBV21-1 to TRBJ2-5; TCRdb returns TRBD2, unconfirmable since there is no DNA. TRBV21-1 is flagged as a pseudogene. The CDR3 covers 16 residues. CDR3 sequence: CASSKAGSGIGETQYF.

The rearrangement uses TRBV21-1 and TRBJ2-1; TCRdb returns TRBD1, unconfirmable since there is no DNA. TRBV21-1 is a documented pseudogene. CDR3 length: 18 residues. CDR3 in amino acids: CASTTGDPPYPGYNEQFF.

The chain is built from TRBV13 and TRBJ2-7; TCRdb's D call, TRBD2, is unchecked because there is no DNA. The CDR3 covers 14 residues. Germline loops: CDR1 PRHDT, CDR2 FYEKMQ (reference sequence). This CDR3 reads CASSARGALYEQYF.

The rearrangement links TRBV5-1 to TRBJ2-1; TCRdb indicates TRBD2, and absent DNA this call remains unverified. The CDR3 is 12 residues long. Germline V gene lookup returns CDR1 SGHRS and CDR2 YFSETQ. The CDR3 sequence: CASSLETTHQFF.

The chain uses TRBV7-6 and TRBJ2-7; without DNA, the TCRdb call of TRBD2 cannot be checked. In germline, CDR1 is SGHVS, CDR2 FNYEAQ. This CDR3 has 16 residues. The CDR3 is CASSSRGGGRKIEQYF.

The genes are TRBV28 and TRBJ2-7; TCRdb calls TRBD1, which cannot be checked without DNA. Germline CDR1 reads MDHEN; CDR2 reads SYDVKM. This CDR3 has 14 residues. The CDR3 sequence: CASSPRTAAYEQYF.

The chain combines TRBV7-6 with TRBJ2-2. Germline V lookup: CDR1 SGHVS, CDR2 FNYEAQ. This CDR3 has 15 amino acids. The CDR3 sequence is CASSYRGSISGELFF. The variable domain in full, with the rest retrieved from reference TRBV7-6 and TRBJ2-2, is GAGVSQSPRYKVTKRGQDVALRCDPISGHVSLYWYRQALGQGPEFLTYFNYEAQQDKSGLPNDRFSAERPEGSISTLTIQRTEQRDSAMYRCASSYRGSISGELFFGEGSRLTVL.

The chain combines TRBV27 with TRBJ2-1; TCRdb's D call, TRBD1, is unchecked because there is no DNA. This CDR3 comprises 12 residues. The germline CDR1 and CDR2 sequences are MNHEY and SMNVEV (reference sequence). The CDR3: CASSSPGNEQFF.

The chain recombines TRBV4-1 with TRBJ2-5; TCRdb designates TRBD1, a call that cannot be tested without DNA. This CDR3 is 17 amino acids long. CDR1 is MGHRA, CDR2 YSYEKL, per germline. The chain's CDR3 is CASSQGPTNRVGETQYF.

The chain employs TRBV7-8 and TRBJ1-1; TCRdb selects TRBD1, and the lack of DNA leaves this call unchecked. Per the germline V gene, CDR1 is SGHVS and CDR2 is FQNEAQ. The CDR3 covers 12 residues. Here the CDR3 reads CASSLRGGEAFF. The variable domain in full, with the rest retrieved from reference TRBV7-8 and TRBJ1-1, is GAGVSQSPRYKVAKRGQDVALRCDPISGHVSLFWYQQALGQGPEFLTYFQNEAQLDKSGLPSDRFFAERPEGSVSTLKIQRTQQEDSAVYLCASSLRGGEAFFGQGTRLTVV.

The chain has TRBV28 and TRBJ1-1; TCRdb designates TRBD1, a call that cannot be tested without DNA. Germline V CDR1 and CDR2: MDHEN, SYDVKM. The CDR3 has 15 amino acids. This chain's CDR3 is CASRGPVNMNTEAFF.

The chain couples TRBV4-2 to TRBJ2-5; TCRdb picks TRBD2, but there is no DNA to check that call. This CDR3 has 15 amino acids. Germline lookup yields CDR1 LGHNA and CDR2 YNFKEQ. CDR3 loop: CASSQVGGSQETQYF.

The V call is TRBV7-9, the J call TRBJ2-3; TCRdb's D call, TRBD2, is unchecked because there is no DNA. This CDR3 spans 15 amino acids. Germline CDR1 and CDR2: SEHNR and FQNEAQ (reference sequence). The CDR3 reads CASSFGLASTDTQYF.

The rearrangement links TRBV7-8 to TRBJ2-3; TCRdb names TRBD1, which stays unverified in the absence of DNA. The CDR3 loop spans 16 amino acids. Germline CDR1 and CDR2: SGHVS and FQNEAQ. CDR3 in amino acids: CASSLVLGVGTDTQYF.

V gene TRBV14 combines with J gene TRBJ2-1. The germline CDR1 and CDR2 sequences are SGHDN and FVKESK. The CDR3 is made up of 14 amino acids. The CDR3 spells CASSQSAAYNERFF.

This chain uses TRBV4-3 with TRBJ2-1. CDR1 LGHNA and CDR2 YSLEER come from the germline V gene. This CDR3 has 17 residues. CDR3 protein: CASSQDHAGSSYNEQFF.

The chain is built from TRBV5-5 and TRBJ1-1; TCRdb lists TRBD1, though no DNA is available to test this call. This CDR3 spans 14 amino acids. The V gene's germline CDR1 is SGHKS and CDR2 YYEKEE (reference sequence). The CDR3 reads CASSLRTGYTEALF.

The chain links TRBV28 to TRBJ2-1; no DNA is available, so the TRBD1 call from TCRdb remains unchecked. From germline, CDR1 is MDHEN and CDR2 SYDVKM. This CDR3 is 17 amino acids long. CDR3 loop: CASTLGIRDRSYNEQFF.

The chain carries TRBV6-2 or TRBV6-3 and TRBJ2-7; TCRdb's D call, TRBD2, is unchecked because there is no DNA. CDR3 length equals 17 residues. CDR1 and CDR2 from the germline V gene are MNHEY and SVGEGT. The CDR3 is CASSYSRLAGLVYEQYF.

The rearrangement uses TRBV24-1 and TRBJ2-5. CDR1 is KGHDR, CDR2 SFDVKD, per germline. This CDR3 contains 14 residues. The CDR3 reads CATSDLTAEETQYF.

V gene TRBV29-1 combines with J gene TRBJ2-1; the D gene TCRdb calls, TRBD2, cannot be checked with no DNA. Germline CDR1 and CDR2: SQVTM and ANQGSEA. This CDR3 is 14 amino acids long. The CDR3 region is CSAVTRSSYNEQFF.

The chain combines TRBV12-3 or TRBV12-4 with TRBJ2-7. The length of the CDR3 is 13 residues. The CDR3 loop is CASSLTTFSEQYF.

The CDR3 protein is CASSLGDTISYNEQFF. J is TRBJ2-1 and V is TRBV12-3 or TRBV12-4; the D call of TRBD1 rests on TCRdb alone, since no DNA is present to check it. The CDR3 is 16 residues long.

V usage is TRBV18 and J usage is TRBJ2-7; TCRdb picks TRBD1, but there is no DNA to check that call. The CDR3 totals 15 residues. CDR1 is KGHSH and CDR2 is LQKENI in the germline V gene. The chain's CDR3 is CASSPETGVFYEQYF.

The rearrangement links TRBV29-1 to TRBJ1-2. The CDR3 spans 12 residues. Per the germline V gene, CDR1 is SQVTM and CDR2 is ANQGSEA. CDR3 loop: CSVRSANYGYTF.

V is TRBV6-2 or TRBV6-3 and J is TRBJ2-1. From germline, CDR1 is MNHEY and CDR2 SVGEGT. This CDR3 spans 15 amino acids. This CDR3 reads CASSLSSPSYNEQLF.

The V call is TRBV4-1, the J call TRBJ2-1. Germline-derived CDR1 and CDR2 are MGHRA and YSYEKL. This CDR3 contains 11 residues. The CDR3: CASSRGYEQFF.

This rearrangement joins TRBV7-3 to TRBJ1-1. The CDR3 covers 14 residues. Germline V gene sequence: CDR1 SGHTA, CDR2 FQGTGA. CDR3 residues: CASRLLAGNTEAFF. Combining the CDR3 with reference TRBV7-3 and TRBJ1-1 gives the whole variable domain GAGVSQTPSNKVTEKGKYVELRCDPISGHTALYWYRQSLGQGPEFLIYFQGTGAADDSGLPNDRFFAVRPEGSVSTLKIQRTERGDSAVYLCASRLLAGNTEAFFGQGTRLTVV.

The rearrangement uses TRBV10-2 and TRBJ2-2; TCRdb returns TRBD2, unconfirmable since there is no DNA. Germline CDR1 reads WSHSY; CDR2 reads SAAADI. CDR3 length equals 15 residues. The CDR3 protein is CASSEAGGPAGELFF.

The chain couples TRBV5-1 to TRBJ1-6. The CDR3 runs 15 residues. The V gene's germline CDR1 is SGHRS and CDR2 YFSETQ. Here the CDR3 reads CASSLQGFYNSPLHF.